This T cell receptor (beta chain) is from a study of OX40 agonist ivuxolimab in advanced cancers. About the research overall: Patients in the trial were receiving intravenous ivuxolimab every 2 weeks, at doses of 0.01 to 10 mg/kg. Study-level results: Expanded clones tended on average to be more numerous among CD8+ T cells than CD4+.

Method: immunoSEQ multiplex PCR; TCRdb's copy keeps in-frame clones and lacks some. This repertoire shows 55,000 to 65,000 clones, more than 70% found once; its top ten account for under 0.65%. Autoimmune disease history or systemic immunosuppression meant exclusion. Peripheral blood came from all dose cohorts at three timepoints. The CDR3 covers 17 residues. The germline V gene encodes CDR1 LGHNA and CDR2 YSLEER. V was cut by 1 base and J by 5 bases, with 17 bases left in between. As regards this clone: Its antigen is unidentified.

The sequence came from an adult with an advanced solid tumor such as melanoma, head and neck, liver or kidney cancer. The sample in question was CD4+ or CD8+ T cells sorted from blood, obtained in a trial of the OX40 agonist ivuxolimab. This chain connects TRBV4-3 to TRBJ2-2; tentatively, D is TRBD2 (6 bases). The CDR3 is CASSQVVTRGGTGELFF. The CDR3 DNA reads TGCGCCAGCAGCCAAGTTGTAACTCGGGGAGGAACCGGGGAGCTGTTTTTT.